This T cell receptor beta chain was documented in a study of molecular identifiers for immune sequencing clone quantification. This clonotype was seen at least ten times. V was clipped by 4 bases and J by 2 bases, with 12 bases between them. Germline-derived CDR1 and CDR2 are SGHDN and FVKESK. CDR3 length: 14 amino acids. MiXCR, run by TCRdb on the PCR reads, gives a single entry per CDR3 protein. The sample carries about 300,000 distinct CDR3 sequences, 20% to 25% recorded once. The TCR comes from a human donor in good health. Some libraries in this study had Jurkat cell RNA spiked in. Sequenced material: naive CD8+ T cells from blood, with Jurkat cell RNA spiked in. Subset denoted: FACS-sorted CD8+CD4-CCR7+CD45RA+ naive T cells. The J gene is TRBJ2-7, the V gene TRBV14; the D gene is possibly TRBD1 (6 bases). CDR3 sequence (DNA): TGTGCCAGCAGCCCGACAGGCACAACCTACGAGCAGTACTTC. Protein sequence: CASSPTGTTYEQYF. Filled out from reference TRBV14 and TRBJ2-7, the complete variable domain reads EAGVTQFPSHSVIEKGQTVTLRCDPISGHDNLYWYRRVMGKEIKFLLHFVKESKQDESGMPNNRFLAERTGGTYSTLKVQPAELEDSGVYFCASSPTGTTYEQYFGPGTRLTVT.